The clone carrying this TCR beta chain was detected only a few times. Its antigen is still unknown. Germline lookup yields CDR1 SGHTA and CDR2 FQGNSA. With V trimmed by 10 bases and J by 2 bases, 10 bases remained unmatched. The CDR3 consists of 15 residues. This specimen belongs to a study of post-analysis software for immune sequencing data. Study findings and constraints: The study found significantly lower normalized Chao1 diversity in multiple sclerosis patients than in controls. Comparison of patients with controls showed a handful of TRBV segments more frequent in patients, TRBV5-6, TRBV5-1 and TRBV20-1 among them.

Researchers reported that TCR beta cDNA libraries carried unique molecular identifiers. A single record per CDR3 protein comes from TCRdb applying MiXCR to the PCR reads. The table has 350,000 to 500,000 distinct CDR3 sequences, 35% to 45% seen once. V and J are TRBV7-2 and TRBJ2-5, with 10 bases identical to TRBD1. This clonotype originated in a girl aged 2 to 9 with multiple sclerosis. Sample: blood. In DNA form, the CDR3 reads TGTGCCAAAAACCGGGGACAGGGGTTTCAAGAGACCCAGTACTTC. This encodes CAKNRGQGFQETQYF.